The next 16 T cell receptor beta chains were all read from a single sample in a study of cytomegalovirus exposure and HLA in healthy donors. Vbeta (60) and Jbeta (13) primers were used in the PCR. Measured with immunoSEQ multiplex PCR; TCRdb has only the in-frame clones, and not every one. The sample lists over 120,000 clones; approximately 79% were seen once. What was sequenced was PBMCs. Every receptor here comes from a woman aged 25 to 39 in good health and CMV-seronegative.

This sequence joins TRBV11-2 and TRBJ1-6, with 9 nucleotides matching TRBD1. Germline V gene lookup returns CDR1 SGHAT and CDR2 FQNNGV. The ends lost 5 bases at V and 7 bases at J; junction bases unmatched: 6. This CDR3 has 15 amino acids. The CDR3 here is CASSPGQGFNSPLHF. CDR3 nucleotides: TGTGCCAGCAGCCCCGGACAGGGGTTCAATTCACCCCTCCACTTT.

The chain combines TRBV5-6 with TRBJ2-7, with 8 bases identical to TRBD2. Germline V gene lookup returns CDR1 SGHDT and CDR2 YYEEEE. V lost 5 bases, J lost 6 bases, and 7 bases stayed unmatched. The CDR3 has 13 residues. The chain's CDR3 is CASSSAGVREQYF. The CDR3 DNA reads as TGTGCCAGCAGTTCAGCGGGAGTTCGCGAGCAGTACTTC.

This clone was detected a few times. V usage is TRBV30 and J usage is TRBJ1-1; TRBD1 agrees at 10 bases. V lost 2 bases and J lost 1; bases outside the gene matches: 1. The CDR3 is 14 amino acids. Germline CDR1 and CDR2: GTSNPN and SVGIG (reference sequence). The CDR3 here is CAWSRTGGNTEAFF. Written as DNA, the CDR3 is TGTGCCTGGAGTCGGACAGGGGGGAACACTGAAGCTTTCTTT.

This chain connects TRBV7-9 to TRBJ1-1; no definite D call. The V end lost 3 bases, the J end lost 4 bases, and 12 bases lay between the germline ends. This CDR3 comprises 14 residues. The germline V gene encodes CDR1 SEHNR and CDR2 FQNEAQ (reference sequence). The CDR3 here is CASSLGGRATEAFF. DNA of the CDR3: TGTGCCAGCAGCTTGGGAGGGAGGGCCACTGAAGCTTTCTTT.

This clone turned up a few times. V is TRBV30 and J is TRBJ1-4, with 9 bases that match TRBD1. The CDR3 contains 16 residues. V was pared by 4 bases and J by 7 bases, with 13 bases of the junction left unmatched. The V gene's germline CDR1 is GTSNPN and CDR2 SVGIG (reference sequence). The CDR3 DNA reads as TGTGCCTGGAATACGGGACAGGGATGGATCGGTGAAAAACTGTTTTTT. Translation: CAWNTGQGWIGEKLFF.

The chain recombines TRBV5-8 with TRBJ2-5; TRBD2 is a possible D gene (7 bases). CDR1 and CDR2 (germline): SGHTS, YDEGEE. V shed 3 bases and J shed 5 bases, with 17 bases lying between them. The CDR3 consists of 15 residues. CDR3 region: CASSSGAGARETQYF. In DNA, the CDR3 is TGTGCCAGCAGCTCGGGGGCGGGAGCTCGGGAGACCCAGTACTTC. The full variable domain, rest sourced from reference TRBV5-8 and TRBJ2-5, is EAGVTQSPTHLIKTRGQQATLRCSPISGHTSVYWYQQALGLGLQFLLWYDEGEERNRGNFPPRFSGRQFPNYSSELNVNALELEDSALYLCASSSGAGARETQYFGPGTRLLVL.

Details on this clone: A read error may explain this, as a much larger clone is one base away. The chain has TRBV30 and TRBJ2-7; unclear D gene. Trimming removed 5 bases at V and 6 bases at J, with 11 bases between. The CDR3 extends over 11 amino acids. Germline CDR1 GTSNPN, CDR2 SVGIG (reference sequence). Written as DNA, the CDR3 is TGTGCCTGGCGTGCAGGATCCGAGCAGTACTTC. It encodes CAWRAGSEQYF.

The chain couples TRBV14 to TRBJ2-3, with TRBD1 matching over 11 bases. The CDR3 is made up of 18 amino acids. Trimming at V came to 3 bases and at J to 2 bases, leaving 10 bases not matched to a gene. Per germline, CDR1 SGHDN and CDR2 FVKESK. The CDR3 bases are TGTGCCAGCAGCCAGGCGGACAGGGGGCTAGTCAACACAGATACGCAGTATTTT. Its translation is CASSQADRGLVNTDTQYF. Together with reference TRBV14 and TRBJ2-3, the CDR3 gives the full variable domain: EAGVTQFPSHSVIEKGQTVTLRCDPISGHDNLYWYRRVMGKEIKFLLHFVKESKQDESGMPNNRFLAERTGGTYSTLKVQPAELEDSGVYFCASSQADRGLVNTDTQYFGPGTRLTVL.

In DNA form, the CDR3 reads TGTGCCAGCAGCTTAGCCGGCGGGGGGAACACTGAAGCTTTCTTT. As protein: CASSLAGGGNTEAFF. The chain has TRBV7-2 and TRBJ1-1; TRBD1 is a possible D gene (5 bases). Deletions cut 0 bases from V and 1 base from J, with 9 bases between. Germline CDR1 and CDR2: SGHTA and FQGNSA. This CDR3 region has 15 residues. Full variable domain (remainder filled in from reference TRBV7-2 and TRBJ1-1): GAGVSQSPSNKVTEKGKDVELRCDPISGHTALYWYRQSLGQGLEFLIYFQGNSAPDKSGLPSDRFSAERTGGSVSTLTIQRTQQEDSAVYLCASSLAGGGNTEAFFGQGTRLTVV.

This clone was found a few times. The CDR3 spells CASSRSSQGSGANVLTF. CDR3 DNA: TGCGCCAGCAGCCGATCATCACAGGGATCTGGGGCCAACGTCCTGACTTTC. This chain connects TRBV4-3 to TRBJ2-6; tentative D call: TRBD1 (6 bases). V lost 4 bases and J 1 base, leaving 14 bases between the germline ends. This CDR3 has 17 residues. Germline values: CDR1 LGHNA, CDR2 YSLEER.

The chain links TRBV30 to TRBJ2-2; 9 nucleotides align to TRBD1. Germline lookup yields CDR1 GTSNPN and CDR2 SVGIG (reference sequence). There are 13 residues in the CDR3. J was trimmed by 8 bases and V by 4 bases; bases with no gene match: 5. CDR3 DNA: TGTGCCTGGACGCGGACAGGGGAAGGGGAGCTGTTTTTT. It encodes CAWTRTGEGELFF.

The V and J genes are TRBV7-9 and TRBJ1-1; D is possibly TRBD1 (6 bases). Trimming pared 4 bases from V and 1 base from J, leaving 13 bases between. The V gene's germline CDR1 is SEHNR and CDR2 FQNEAQ (reference sequence). This CDR3 has 15 residues. The CDR3 reads CASSYLRGKNTEAFF. The CDR3 region has the DNA TGTGCCAGCAGCTACCTCAGGGGCAAGAACACTGAAGCTTTCTTT.

The V and J genes are TRBV15 and TRBJ1-1; D is unresolved. V lost 0 bases and J 5 bases, leaving 10 bases between the germline ends. CDR1 is LNHNV and CDR2 is YYDKDF in the germline V gene (reference sequence). The CDR3 totals 14 residues. The CDR3 coding sequence is TGTGCCACCAGCAGAGATCGAGGTCGGACTGAAGCTTTCTTT. Residues: CATSRDRGRTEAFF. Full variable domain (rest looked up from reference TRBV15 and TRBJ1-1): DAMVIQNPRYQVTQFGKPVTLSCSQTLNHNVMYWYQQKSSQAPKLLFHYYDKDFNNEADTPDNFQSRRPNTSFCFLDIRSPGLGDTAMYLCATSRDRGRTEAFFGQGTRLTVV.

This clone has more than one count but fewer than ten. The chain recombines TRBV6-6 with TRBJ1-2; D uncertain. Germline CDR1 and CDR2: MNHNY and SVGAGI (reference sequence). The CDR3 is made up of 14 amino acids. V lost 4 bases, J lost 0 bases, and 9 bases lay in between. The CDR3 spells CASSLPPANYGYTF. As DNA, the CDR3 is TGTGCCAGCAGTTTACCTCCAGCTAACTATGGCTACACCTTC.

The V and J genes are TRBV7-7 and TRBJ2-1; weak D call: TRBD2 (6 bases). Germline V gene lookup returns CDR1 SSHAT and CDR2 FNYEAQ (reference sequence). V lost 3 bases and J lost 3, with 12 bases in between. The CDR3 length is 15 residues. CDR3 nucleotide sequence: TGTGCCAGCAGCTTGGGCCTAGCGAGCTACAATGAGCAGTTCTTC. Protein: CASSLGLASYNEQFF.

This chain links TRBV27 with TRBJ1-1; TRBD1 aligns across 9 bases. Germline trimming cut 6 bases from V and 4 bases from J; bases unmatched to any gene: 15. Germline V gene sequence: CDR1 MNHEY, CDR2 SMNVEV (reference sequence). CDR3 length: 17 residues. CDR3 DNA: TGTGCCAGCAGGGGAACAGGGGGCGCAAAGGGTGGCACTGAAGCTTTCTTT. This codes for CASRGTGGAKGGTEAFF.